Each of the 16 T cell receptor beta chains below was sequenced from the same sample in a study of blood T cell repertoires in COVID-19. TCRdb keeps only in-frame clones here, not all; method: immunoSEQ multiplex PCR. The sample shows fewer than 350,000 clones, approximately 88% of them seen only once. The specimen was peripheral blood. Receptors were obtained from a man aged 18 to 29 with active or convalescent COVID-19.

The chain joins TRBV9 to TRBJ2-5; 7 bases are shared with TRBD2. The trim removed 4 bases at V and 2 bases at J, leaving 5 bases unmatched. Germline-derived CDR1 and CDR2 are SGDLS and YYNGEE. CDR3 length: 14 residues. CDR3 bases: TGTGCCAGCAGCCAGTCGGGGGGACAAGAGACCCAGTACTTC. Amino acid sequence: CASSQSGGQETQYF. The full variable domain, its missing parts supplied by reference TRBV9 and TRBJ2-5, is DSGVTQTPKHLITATGQRVTLRCSPRSGDLSVYWYQQSLDQGLQFLIQYYNGEERAKGNILERFSAQQFPDLHSELNLSSLELGDSALYFCASSQSGGQETQYFGPGTRLLVL.

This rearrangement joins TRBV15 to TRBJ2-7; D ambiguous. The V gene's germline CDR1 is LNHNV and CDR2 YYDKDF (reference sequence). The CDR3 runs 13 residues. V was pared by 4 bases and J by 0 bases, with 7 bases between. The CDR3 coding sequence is TGTGCCACCAGCATATATAACTCCTACGAGCAGTACTTC. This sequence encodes CATSIYNSYEQYF.

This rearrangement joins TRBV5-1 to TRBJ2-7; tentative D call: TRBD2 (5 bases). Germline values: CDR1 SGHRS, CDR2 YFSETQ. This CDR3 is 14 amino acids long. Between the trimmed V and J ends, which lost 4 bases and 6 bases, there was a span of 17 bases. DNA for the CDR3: TGCGCCAGCAGCGCCCGATCGGGGAGTACCGAGCAGTACTTC. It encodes CASSARSGSTEQYF.

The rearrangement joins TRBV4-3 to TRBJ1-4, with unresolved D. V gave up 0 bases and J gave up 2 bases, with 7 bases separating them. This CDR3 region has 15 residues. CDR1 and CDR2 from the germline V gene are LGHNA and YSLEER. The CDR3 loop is CASSQDYPTNEKLFF. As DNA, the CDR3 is TGCGCCAGCAGCCAAGATTATCCCACTAATGAAAAACTGTTTTTT.

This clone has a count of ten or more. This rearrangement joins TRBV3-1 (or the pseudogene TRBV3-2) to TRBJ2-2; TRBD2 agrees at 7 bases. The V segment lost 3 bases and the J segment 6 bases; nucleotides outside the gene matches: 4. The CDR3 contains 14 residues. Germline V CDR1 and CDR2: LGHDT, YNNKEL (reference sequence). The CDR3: CASSQAGDAGELFF. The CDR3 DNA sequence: TGTGCCAGCAGCCAGGCGGGGGACGCCGGGGAGCTGTTTTTT.

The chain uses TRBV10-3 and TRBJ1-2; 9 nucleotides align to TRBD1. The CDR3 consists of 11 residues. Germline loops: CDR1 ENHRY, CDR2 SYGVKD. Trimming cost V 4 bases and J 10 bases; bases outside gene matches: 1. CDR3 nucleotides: TGTGCCATCAGTGCACAGGGGGCCTACACCTTC. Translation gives CAISAQGAYTF.

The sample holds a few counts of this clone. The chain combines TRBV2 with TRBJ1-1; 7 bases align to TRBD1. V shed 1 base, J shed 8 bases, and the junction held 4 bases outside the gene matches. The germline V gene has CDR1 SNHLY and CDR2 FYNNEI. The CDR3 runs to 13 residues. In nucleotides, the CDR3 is TGTGCCAGCAGTGAAGGGGACAGACCCGAAGCTTTCTTT. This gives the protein CASSEGDRPEAFF.

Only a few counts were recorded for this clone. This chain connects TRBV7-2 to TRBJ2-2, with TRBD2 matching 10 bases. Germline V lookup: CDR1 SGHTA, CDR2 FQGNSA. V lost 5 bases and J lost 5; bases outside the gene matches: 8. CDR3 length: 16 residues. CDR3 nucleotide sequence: TGTGCCAGCAGCCTCGACCTACTAGCGGGGACCGGGGAGCTGTTTTTT. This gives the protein CASSLDLLAGTGELFF.

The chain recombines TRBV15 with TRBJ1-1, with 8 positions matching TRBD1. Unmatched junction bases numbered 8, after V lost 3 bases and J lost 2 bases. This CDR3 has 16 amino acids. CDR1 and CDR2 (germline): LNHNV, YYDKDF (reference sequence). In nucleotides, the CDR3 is TGTGCCACCAGCAGGGACAGGGCTAGTCTAAACACTGAAGCTTTCTTT. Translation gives CATSRDRASLNTEAFF.

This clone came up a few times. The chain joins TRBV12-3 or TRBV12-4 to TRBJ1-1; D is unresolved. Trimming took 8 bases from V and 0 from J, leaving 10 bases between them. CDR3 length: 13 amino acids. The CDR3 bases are TGTGCCAGCCTCTCGGGGTTGAACACTGAAGCTTTCTTT. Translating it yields CASLSGLNTEAFF.

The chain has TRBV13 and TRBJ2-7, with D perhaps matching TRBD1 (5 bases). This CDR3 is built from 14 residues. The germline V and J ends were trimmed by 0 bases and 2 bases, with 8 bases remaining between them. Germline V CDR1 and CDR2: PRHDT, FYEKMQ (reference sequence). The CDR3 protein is CASSLGPGPYEQYF. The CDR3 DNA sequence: TGTGCCAGCAGCTTAGGTCCAGGGCCCTACGAGCAGTACTTC. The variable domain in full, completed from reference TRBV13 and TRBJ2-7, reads AAGVIQSPRHLIKEKRETATLKCYPIPRHDTVYWYQQGPGQDPQFLISFYEKMQSDKGSIPDRFSAQQFSDYHSELNMSSLELGDSALYFCASSLGPGPYEQYFGPGTRLTVT.

CDR3 DNA: TGTGCCAGCAGCCCATCGGGGGGTCCTAAGGGCCCTGAAGCTTTCTTT. This gives the protein CASSPSGGPKGPEAFF. The rearrangement uses TRBV7-9 and TRBJ1-1; a weak D match, TRBD1 (5 bases). This CDR3 is 16 amino acids long. Germline V gene data show CDR1 as SEHNR and CDR2 as FQNEAQ (reference sequence). Trimming shortened V by 5 bases and J by 6 bases, and 22 bases separated the two germline ends.

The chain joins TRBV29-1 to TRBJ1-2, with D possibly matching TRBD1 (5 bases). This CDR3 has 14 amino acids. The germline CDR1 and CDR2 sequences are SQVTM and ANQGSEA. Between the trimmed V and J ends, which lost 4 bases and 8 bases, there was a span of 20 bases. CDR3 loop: CSVAPGTMASGYTF. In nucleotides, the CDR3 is TGCAGCGTTGCACCGGGGACTATGGCGTCGGGCTACACCTTC. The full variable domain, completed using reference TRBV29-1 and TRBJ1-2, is SAVISQKPSRDICQRGTSLTIQCQVDSQVTMMFWYRQQPGQSLTLIATANQGSEATYESGFVIDKFPISRPNLTFSTLTVSNMSPEDSSIYLCSVAPGTMASGYTFGSGTRLTVV.

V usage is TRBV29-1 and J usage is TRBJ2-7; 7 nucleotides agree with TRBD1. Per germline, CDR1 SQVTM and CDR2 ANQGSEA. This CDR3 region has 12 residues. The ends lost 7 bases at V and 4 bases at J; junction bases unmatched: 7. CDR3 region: CSARTGLYEQYF. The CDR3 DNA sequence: TGCAGCGCCCGGACAGGTTTGTACGAGCAGTACTTC.

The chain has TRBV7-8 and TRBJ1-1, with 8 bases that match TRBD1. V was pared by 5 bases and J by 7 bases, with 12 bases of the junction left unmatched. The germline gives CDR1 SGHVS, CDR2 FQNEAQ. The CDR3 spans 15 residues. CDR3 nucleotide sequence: TGTGCCAGCAGCGAGCAGGGGGCCTTATTTGATGAAGCTTTCTTT. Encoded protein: CASSEQGALFDEAFF.

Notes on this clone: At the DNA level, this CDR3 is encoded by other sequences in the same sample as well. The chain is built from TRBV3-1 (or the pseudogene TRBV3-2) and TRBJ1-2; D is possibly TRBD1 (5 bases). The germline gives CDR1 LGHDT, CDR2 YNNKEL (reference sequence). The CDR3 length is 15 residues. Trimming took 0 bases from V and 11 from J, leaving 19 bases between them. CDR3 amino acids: CASSQETKGLGGYTF. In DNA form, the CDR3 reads TGTGCCAGCAGCCAAGAAACCAAGGGGCTAGGTGGTTACACCTTC.